A selection of T cell receptor beta chains follows, all from one sample in a study of shared T cell receptors in the human thymus. TCRdb's table, derived via immunoSEQ multiplex PCR, lists solely in-frame clones and lacks some. Found here are approximately 490,000 clones, about four fifths of them singletons; the top ten hold more than 0.01%. These data were likewise used in another study, on human thymus T cells.

The sample consisted of thymocytes. These receptors were obtained from a boy in the first two years of life with a congenital heart defect. Both conserved end residues are trimmed from each CDR3.

CDR3	V	J
ASSQDGDRVDEQF	TRBV4-1	TRBJ2-1
ASSPTGTGNTGELF	TRBV27	TRBJ2-2
ASSLGPRRAGNTIY	TRBV5-1	TRBJ1-3
ASRRDRVEQF	TRBV6-1	TRBJ2-1
ASSGSGTGGNTIY	TRBV6-1	TRBJ1-3
ASSLVSGFSEQY	TRBV5-1	TRBJ2-7
ASSLLARGTAAYEQY	TRBV27	TRBJ2-7
ASRTGDRDTQY	TRBV6-1	TRBJ2-3
ASSEPAGGPSHNEQF	TRBV25-1	TRBJ2-1
ASSLGQGWSGNTIY	TRBV5-6	TRBJ1-3
ASSPGDRVGQPQH	TRBV5-5	TRBJ1-5
ASSLGTSGTNNEQF	TRBV11-2	TRBJ2-1
APWGVSYNEQF	TRBV9	TRBJ2-1
ASGGLAGDGGGDLKQY	TRBV2	TRBJ2-7
ASSIRRGHGTGELF	TRBV19	TRBJ2-2
AWSEPGTSGSTDTQY	TRBV30	TRBJ2-3
ASSLGKRESEQY	TRBV7-9	TRBJ2-7
ASSQDLLGLRGEQY	TRBV4-1	TRBJ2-7
ASRGGQGPNYGYT	TRBV2	TRBJ1-2
ASSSPPMTSGRSYEQY	TRBV5-1	TRBJ2-7
ASSIDLPSEQY	TRBV19	TRBJ2-7
SAGRGAQF	TRBV20-1	TRBJ2-1
ASSLRTGGASYEQY	TRBV7-8	TRBJ2-7
ASSLVQGGTGELF	TRBV11-2	TRBJ2-2
ASAARDGYT	TRBV10-2	TRBJ1-2
ASSSTTGTYIYEQY	TRBV28	TRBJ2-7